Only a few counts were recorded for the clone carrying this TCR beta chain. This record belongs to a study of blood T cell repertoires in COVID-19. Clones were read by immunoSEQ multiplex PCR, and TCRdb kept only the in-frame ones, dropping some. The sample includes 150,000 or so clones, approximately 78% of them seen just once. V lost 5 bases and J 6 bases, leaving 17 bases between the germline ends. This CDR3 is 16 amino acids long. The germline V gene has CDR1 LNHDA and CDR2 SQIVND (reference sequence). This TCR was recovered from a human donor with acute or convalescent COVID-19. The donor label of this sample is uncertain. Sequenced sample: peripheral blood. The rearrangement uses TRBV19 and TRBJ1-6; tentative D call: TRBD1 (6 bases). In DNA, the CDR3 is TGTGCCAGTAGTCTCGGACAGAACAGCCTTAATTCACCCCTCCACTTT. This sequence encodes CASSLGQNSLNSPLHF.